The 6 T cell receptor beta chains listed next were all sequenced from one sample in a study of shared clonotypes between healthy human individuals. Assay: immunoSEQ multiplex PCR; the TCRdb copy retains only in-frame clones and omits some. The repertoire holds 650,000 to 750,000 clones, with roughly 78% as singletons. Sequenced sample: memory CD4+ T cells sorted from blood. As to subset: CD45RA-negative fraction. The receptor source for this set is a woman younger than 45 in good health.

For the CDR3, the DNA is TGTGCCAGCAGTGAAGCCTGGGCTAGCGGGGGGGACATTCAGTACTTC. It yields the protein CASSEAWASGGDIQYF. The chain uses TRBV6-1 and TRBJ2-4; 12 positions agree with TRBD2. From germline, CDR1 is MNHNS and CDR2 SASEGT. This CDR3 contains 16 residues. Trimming cost V 0 bases and J 8 bases; bases outside gene matches: 5.

The chain joins TRBV5-1 to TRBJ1-1; tentatively, D is TRBD1 (6 bases). CDR3 length: 20 residues. Germline-derived CDR1 and CDR2 are SGHRS and YFSETQ. The V and J ends lost 1 base and 0 bases respectively, with 25 bases between them. This CDR3 is CASSLPGSGGPNPMNTEAFF. CDR3 bases: TGCGCCAGCAGCTTGCCCGGTTCGGGGGGCCCGAACCCCATGAACACTGAAGCTTTCTTT.

The gene calls are TRBV11-2 and TRBJ1-2; D might be TRBD1 (5 bases). Germline V CDR1 and CDR2: SGHAT, FQNNGV. V lost 5 bases and J 6 bases, leaving 13 bases between the germline ends. This CDR3 spans 13 amino acids. Written as DNA, the CDR3 is TGTGCCAGCAGCCACAGGCAGGGAGATGGCTACACCTTC. This translates into CASSHRQGDGYTF.

The genes are TRBV11-2 and TRBJ2-5, with D possibly TRBD2 on 5 matching bases. V lost 2 bases and J lost 0, with 7 bases in between. In germline, CDR1 is SGHAT, CDR2 FQNNGV. This CDR3 has 14 residues. CDR3 residues: CASSLPGYQETQYF. In nucleotides, the CDR3 is TGTGCCAGCAGCTTACCGGGATACCAAGAGACCCAGTACTTC.

This clone showed up many times. This rearrangement joins TRBV7-6 to TRBJ1-3, with 9 positions matching TRBD1. In germline, CDR1 is SGHVS, CDR2 FNYEAQ. Germline trimming cut 5 bases from V and 3 bases from J; bases unmatched to any gene: 5. This CDR3 is built from 15 residues. In DNA, the CDR3 is TGTGCCAGCAGCCAGGGACAGGGTCGTGGAAACACCATATATTTT. Its translation: CASSQGQGRGNTIYF.

The chain links TRBV18 to TRBJ2-1; maybe TRBD1 (6 bases). The CDR3 spans 14 residues. V lost 4 bases to trimming and J lost 8 bases, with 15 bases between them. The germline CDR1 and CDR2 sequences are KGHSH and LQKENI. CDR3 coding DNA: TGTGCCAGCTCACAACAACAGGGCCTCGATGAGCAGTTCTTC. Translating gives CASSQQQGLDEQFF.